One sample yielded the 16 T cell receptor beta chains listed below, sequenced in a study of shared clonotypes between healthy human individuals. TCRdb's copy holds only in-frame clones and misses some; the assay was immunoSEQ multiplex PCR. The sample yields over 2 million clones, under 95% seen once. Sample: naive CD4+ T cells from PBMCs. Regarding subset: CD45RA+ positively selected. Source of these receptors: a man aged 18 to 35 in good health. Some clones in this sample may be carry-over from other donors' samples.

The chain joins TRBV7-2 to TRBJ2-1; possibly TRBD2 for D (7 bases). CDR3 size: 16 residues. Trimming stripped 8 bases from V and 9 bases from J, with 26 bases between. From germline, CDR1 is SGHTA and CDR2 FQGNSA. The CDR3 reads CASQRGAGTLPPEQFF. CDR3 nucleotide sequence: TGTGCCAGCCAACGGGGGGCGGGGACCCTCCCCCCTGAGCAGTTCTTC.

This clone was counted only a few times. In the same sample, other DNA sequences code for this CDR3. V and J are TRBV18 and TRBJ2-2; D call uncertain. Trimming shortened V by 1 base and J by 1 base, and 7 bases separated the two germline ends. This CDR3 comprises 15 residues. Germline V gives CDR1 KGHSH, CDR2 LQKENI. CDR3 sequence (DNA): TGTGCCAGCTCACCACGTGGGATGAACACCGGGGAGCTGTTTTTT. The encoded protein is CASSPRGMNTGELFF.

This chain links TRBV5-4 with TRBJ1-1; a possible D gene is TRBD1 (5 bases). Germline loops: CDR1 SGHNT, CDR2 YYREEE (reference sequence). V lost 3 bases and J lost 1, with 10 bases in between. CDR3 size: 14 residues. The CDR3 DNA reads TGTGCCAGCAGCTCCCGACAGACGAACACTGAAGCTTTCTTT. Protein sequence: CASSSRQTNTEAFF.

The chain recombines TRBV7-2 with TRBJ1-3, with D hard to call. Germline V gene sequence: CDR1 SGHTA, CDR2 FQGNSA. The ends were cut back, 5 bases at V and 0 bases at J, with 20 bases in the middle. This CDR3 is 18 amino acids long. The chain's CDR3 is CASSLFQVRVHSGNTIYF. The CDR3 DNA sequence: TGTGCCAGCAGCCTCTTCCAGGTTCGGGTTCACTCTGGAAACACCATATATTTT.

The chain employs TRBV28 and TRBJ2-7; no reliable D call. The V end lost 5 bases, the J end lost 0 bases, and 8 bases lay between the germline ends. Looked up from germline, CDR1 is MDHEN and CDR2 is SYDVKM. The CDR3 has 13 residues. The chain's CDR3 is CASSPPFSYEQYF. CDR3 DNA sequence: TGTGCCAGCAGTCCACCCTTCTCCTACGAGCAGTACTTC.

The gene calls are TRBV5-6 and TRBJ1-5, with D possibly being TRBD1 (6 bases). The germline V and J ends were trimmed by 2 bases and 4 bases, with 7 bases remaining between them. Looked up from germline, CDR1 is SGHDT and CDR2 is YYEEEE. The CDR3 sequence is 13 residues long. DNA for the CDR3: TGTGCCAGCAGCTTTACAGGGAATCAGCCCCAGCATTTT. Its translation is CASSFTGNQPQHF.

The chain carries TRBV28 and TRBJ1-5; 9 bases fit TRBD1. The CDR3 length is 15 residues. The V gene's germline CDR1 is MDHEN and CDR2 SYDVKM. J lost 4 bases, V lost 6 bases, and 7 bases had no gene match. The chain's CDR3 is CASSPRGQGNQPQHF. The CDR3 DNA follows: TGTGCCAGCAGCCCACGAGGACAGGGGAATCAGCCCCAGCATTTT.

The chain combines TRBV5-4 with TRBJ2-3, with D uncertain. V lost 4 bases to trimming and J lost 2 bases, with 5 bases between them. This CDR3 spans 12 amino acids. Germline V lookup: CDR1 SGHNT, CDR2 YYREEE (reference sequence). In DNA form, the CDR3 reads TGTGCCAGCAGCATTTACACAGATACGCAGTATTTT. Translation gives CASSIYTDTQYF. The whole variable domain, filled in from reference TRBV5-4 and TRBJ2-3, reads ETGVTQSPTHLIKTRGQQVTLRCSSQSGHNTVSWYQQALGQGPQFIFQYYREEENGRGNFPPRFSGLQFPNYSSELNVNALELDDSALYLCASSIYTDTQYFGPGTRLTVL.

This chain connects TRBV7-8 to TRBJ1-4; a weak D match, TRBD1 (6 bases). CDR3 length: 17 amino acids. Trimming shortened V by 5 bases and J by 4 bases, and 20 bases separated the two germline ends. The germline gives CDR1 SGHVS, CDR2 FQNEAQ. The CDR3: CASSRAWGLGGNEKLFF. CDR3 sequence (DNA): TGTGCCAGCAGCCGAGCGTGGGGCTTAGGGGGTAATGAAAAACTGTTTTTT.

A single count supports this clone. This rearrangement joins TRBV28 to TRBJ2-7, with 10 bases identical to TRBD1. The J segment lost 3 bases and the V segment lost 7 bases, leaving 9 bases of the junction unmatched. Germline CDR1 is MDHEN and CDR2 is SYDVKM. The CDR3 runs to 15 residues. CDR3 bases: TGTGCCAGCACCCAGGGACAGGGGTCTCTCTACGAGCAGTACTTC. It codes for CASTQGQGSLYEQYF.

The genes are TRBV7-2 and TRBJ2-1; no firm D call. V lost 5 bases and J lost 12, with 17 bases in between. Germline lookup yields CDR1 SGHTA and CDR2 FQGNSA. The CDR3 runs 13 residues. The CDR3 protein is CASSLIGPSPQFF. The CDR3 DNA reads as TGTGCCAGCAGCCTGATTGGCCCCTCCCCGCAGTTCTTC.

CDR3 protein: CASSSTRASGSIGNIQYF. The CDR3 region has the DNA TGTGCCAGCAGCTCCACTAGGGCTAGCGGGAGTATTGGAAACATTCAGTACTTC. This rearrangement joins TRBV9 to TRBJ2-4; 10 bases fit TRBD2. V lost 4 bases to trimming and J lost 6 bases; unmatched junction nucleotides: 16. The germline V gene has CDR1 SGDLS and CDR2 YYNGEE. The CDR3 extends over 18 amino acids. The complete variable domain, with remaining parts taken from reference TRBV9 and TRBJ2-4, reads DSGVTQTPKHLITATGQRVTLRCSPRSGDLSVYWYQQSLDQGLQFLIQYYNGEERAKGNILERFSAQQFPDLHSELNLSSLELGDSALYFCASSSTRASGSIGNIQYFGAGTRLSVL.

The chain uses TRBV28 and TRBJ2-3; 7 nucleotides line up with TRBD2. The CDR3 has 17 amino acids. CDR1 and CDR2 from the germline V gene are MDHEN and SYDVKM. Trimming took 5 bases from V and 3 from J; bases not matched to a gene: 14. CDR3 sequence: CASSPKVGGPLTDTQYF. The DNA of the CDR3 is TGTGCCAGCAGTCCGAAGGTGGGAGGGCCTTTGACAGATACGCAGTATTTT.

Here the CDR3 DNA reads TGTGCCAGCAGCCCGGGGATGCTCTCTGGAAACACCATATATTTT. It codes for CASSPGMLSGNTIYF. This chain connects TRBV11-2 to TRBJ1-3; no definite D call. The CDR3 has 15 residues. V lost 5 bases, J lost 0 bases, and 11 bases lay in between. Germline V gene sequence: CDR1 SGHAT, CDR2 FQNNGV.

With respect to this clone: Additional DNA sequences in this sample encode the identical CDR3. CDR3 sequence: CASSEGARETQYF. Here the CDR3 DNA reads TGCGCCAGCAGTGAAGGGGCGCGGGAGACCCAGTACTTC. This sequence joins TRBV10-1 and TRBJ2-5, with a possible D match to TRBD1 (5 bases). The CDR3 runs to 13 residues. V lost 3 bases to trimming and J lost 5 bases, with 10 bases between them. CDR1 and CDR2 (germline): WNHNN, SYGVQD (reference sequence).

The rearrangement joins TRBV9 to TRBJ2-3; D possibly corresponds to TRBD2 (5 bases). With 3 bases removed from V and 2 bases from J, the gap between germline ends came to 7 bases. This CDR3 has 13 residues. Germline CDR1 is SGDLS and CDR2 is YYNGEE. The DNA for the CDR3 is TGTGCCAGCAGCGGGACTTACACAGATACGCAGTATTTT. Its protein is CASSGTYTDTQYF. Complete variable domain (other parts from reference TRBV9 and TRBJ2-3): DSGVTQTPKHLITATGQRVTLRCSPRSGDLSVYWYQQSLDQGLQFLIQYYNGEERAKGNILERFSAQQFPDLHSELNLSSLELGDSALYFCASSGTYTDTQYFGPGTRLTVL.